This is a list of T cell receptor beta chains from one sample in a study of human T cells and chemical hapten exposure. Each CDR3 protein gets one entry after TCRdb re-called the RACE reads with MiXCR. This table has 100,000 to 150,000 distinct CDR3 sequences, 9% to 10% appearing once. Sequencing was performed on whole blood. These receptors were obtained from a male donor in good health. Some clones in this sample may be carry-over from other donors' samples. CDR3s include the opening cysteine and the closing phenylalanine or tryptophan. A D gene is named only where the DNA matches it firmly. Clone size is stated in some rows and not others, as once, few, many or a class when expanded.

D	V	J	size	CDR3	DNA
.	TRBV5-1	TRBJ2-1	many	CASSLSASSNPYNEQFF	TGCGCCAGCAGCTTGTCGGCTAGCAGTAATCCCTACAATGAGCAGTTCTTC
.	TRBV12-3/TRBV12-4	TRBJ1-5	.	CASRPTVADNQPQHF	TGTGCCAGCAGGCCGACAGTTGCGGACAATCAGCCCCAGCATTTT
.	TRBV15	TRBJ1-4	few	CATSSGTDNEKLFF	TGTGCCACCAGCAGCGGGACGGATAATGAAAAACTGTTTTTT
TRBD2	TRBV11-2	TRBJ2-3	.	CASSIKTAGGLGTDTQYF	TGTGCCAGCAGCATAAAGACGGCGGGGGGGCTGGGCACAGATACGCAGTATTTT
.	TRBV6-5	TRBJ1-6	many	CASSPPGPSSYNSPLHF	TGTGCCAGCAGCCCCCCGGGACCGAGCTCCTATAATTCACCCCTCCACTTT
TRBD1	TRBV27	TRBJ2-1	.	CASSPFRDRAMGEQFF	TGTGCCAGCAGTCCATTCCGGGACAGGGCTATGGGTGAGCAGTTCTTC
TRBD2	TRBV19	TRBJ2-1	few	CASSPPREGSYNEQFF	TGTGCCAGTAGTCCCCCGCGGGAGGGCTCCTACAATGAGCAGTTCTTC
TRBD2	TRBV7-6	TRBJ2-7	.	CASSSFSGRSYEQYF	TGTGCCAGCAGCAGTTTCAGCGGGAGGTCCTACGAGCAGTACTTC
.	TRBV6-5	TRBJ2-7	few	CASSDRGDGSYEQYF	TGTGCCAGCAGTGATCGGGGCGACGGATCCTACGAGCAGTACTTC
.	TRBV12-5	TRBJ2-7	many	CASGLGRYEQYF	TGTGCTAGTGGCCTGGGGCGCTACGAGCAGTACTTC
TRBD2	TRBV10-3	TRBJ2-7	few	CAARRGGGGRSYEQYF	TGTGCCGCCCGGCGGGGGGGAGGGGGAAGATCCTACGAGCAGTACTTC
TRBD2	TRBV20-1	TRBJ2-7	few	CSAEREGAYEQYF	TGCAGTGCTGAGCGGGAGGGCGCGTACGAGCAGTACTTC
TRBD1	TRBV20-1	TRBJ2-7	.	CSASDLGQGAYEQYF	TGCAGTGCTAGCGATTTGGGACAGGGGGCCTACGAGCAGTACTTC
.	TRBV4-3	TRBJ1-1	.	CASSQERGARGKNTEAFF	TGCGCCAGCAGCCAAGAAAGAGGGGCTAGGGGAAAAAACACTGAAGCTTTCTTT
.	TRBV20-1	TRBJ2-2	many	CSARPGNPGTGELFF	TGCAGTGCTAGACCCGGGAACCCTGGCACCGGGGAGCTGTTTTTT
.	TRBV5-1	TRBJ2-1	few	CASSLTQGSYNEQFF	TGCGCCAGCAGCTTGACCCAGGGGTCCTACAATGAGCAGTTCTTC
.	TRBV12-3/TRBV12-4	TRBJ1-5	few	CASSPRQGGNQPQHF	TGTGCCAGCAGTCCCCGTCAGGGAGGAAATCAGCCCCAGCATTTT
TRBD1	TRBV3-1	TRBJ1-1	.	CASSHPPGQGNTEAFF	TGTGCCAGCAGCCACCCCCCGGGACAGGGGAACACTGAAGCTTTCTTT
.	TRBV4-2	TRBJ2-2	many	CASSQDLGSAGELFF	TGTGCCAGCAGCCAAGATTTAGGTTCCGCCGGGGAGCTGTTTTTT
.	TRBV20-1	TRBJ2-7	few	CSARDDGESSYEQYF	TGCAGTGCTAGAGATGATGGTGAGAGCTCCTACGAGCAGTACTTC
TRBD1	TRBV10-3	TRBJ1-3	.	CAISESNRGKNAGNTIYF	TGTGCCATCAGTGAGTCGAACAGGGGTAAAAACGCTGGAAACACCATATATTTT
.	TRBV20-1	TRBJ2-1	many	CSARNRGWSINEQFF	TGCAGTGCTAGAAACCGGGGGTGGTCCATCAATGAGCAGTTCTTC
TRBD1	TRBV7-9	TRBJ2-1	.	CASSRGGQGSNEQFF	TGTGCCAGCAGCCGGGGGGGACAGGGGAGTAATGAGCAGTTCTTC
.	TRBV18	TRBJ1-2	.	CASSPVDRTGGYGYTF	TGTGCCAGCTCACCAGTTGACAGGACTGGCGGTTATGGCTACACCTTC
.	TRBV20-1	TRBJ2-1	.	CSAGGIYNEQFF	TGCAGTGCTGGCGGGATCTACAATGAGCAGTTCTTC
.	TRBV11-2	TRBJ2-3	many	CASSGLSTDTQYF	TGTGCCAGCAGCGGCCTTAGCACAGATACGCAGTATTTT
.	TRBV18	TRBJ2-7	many	CASAWSQDYEQYF	TGTGCCAGTGCCTGGAGTCAGGACTACGAGCAGTACTTC
TRBD1	TRBV6-5	TRBJ1-6	many	CASSYEGTGHSPLHF	TGTGCCAGCAGTTACGAAGGGACAGGGCATTCACCCCTCCACTTT
.	TRBV20-1	TRBJ1-1	few	CSAARGLMNTEAFF	TGCAGTGCCGCCAGGGGCCTTATGAACACTGAAGCTTTCTTT
.	TRBV6-5	TRBJ2-6	few	CASSGQTWVTRSGANVLTF	TGTGCCAGCAGTGGCCAAACGTGGGTCACTCGCTCTGGGGCCAACGTCCTGACTTTC
TRBD1	TRBV2	TRBJ2-2	.	CASRADRGDTGELFF	TGTGCCAGCAGGGCCGACAGGGGGGATACCGGGGAGCTGTTTTTT
.	TRBV4-2	TRBJ2-7	few	CASSQVLHLPDEQYF	TGTGCCAGCAGCCAAGTTCTTCACCTACCGGACGAGCAGTACTTC
TRBD2	TRBV28	TRBJ2-3	many	CASSSGTSGPPPADTQYF	TGTGCCAGCAGTTCCGGGACTAGCGGACCACCTCCCGCGGATACGCAGTATTTT
.	TRBV7-9	TRBJ1-1	.	CASSLGRALNTEAFF	TGTGCCAGCAGCTTAGGCCGAGCCCTGAACACTGAAGCTTTCTTT
.	TRBV6-2/TRBV6-3	TRBJ1-5	.	CASSYSRAISNQPQHF	TGTGCCAGCAGTTACAGTAGGGCAATTAGCAATCAGCCCCAGCATTTT
TRBD1	TRBV5-5	TRBJ2-7	few	CASSLSPPGTDYEQYF	TGTGCCAGCAGCTTATCTCCCCCCGGGACAGATTACGAGCAGTACTTC
.	TRBV7-8	TRBJ2-3	.	CASSLASVDTQYF	TGTGCCAGCAGCTTAGCGTCGGTAGATACGCAGTATTTT
TRBD1	TRBV10-3	TRBJ2-3	.	CAISEGTGSTDTQYF	TGTGCCATCAGTGAAGGGACAGGAAGCACAGATACGCAGTATTTT
TRBD1	TRBV10-1	TRBJ2-3	.	CASSKGTGATDTQYF	TGCGCCAGCAGCAAGGGGACAGGGGCCACAGATACGCAGTATTTT
TRBD2	TRBV5-1	TRBJ2-5	few	CASSSGLADVTQYF	TGCGCCAGCAGCTCGGGACTAGCGGACGTCACCCAGTACTTC
.	TRBV20-1	TRBJ1-2	few	CSASRKQGGNGYTF	TGCAGTGCTTCGCGAAAACAGGGAGGCAACGGCTACACCTTC
TRBD2	TRBV12-3/TRBV12-4	TRBJ2-7	.	CASSSLAVLPSYEQYF	TGTGCCAGCAGTTCCCTAGCGGTCTTACCCTCCTACGAGCAGTACTTC
.	TRBV19	TRBJ2-5	few	CASSPQAQETQYF	TGTGCCAGTAGCCCCCAGGCCCAAGAGACCCAGTACTTC
TRBD2	TRBV9	TRBJ2-3	.	CASSDAGGPDTQYF	TGTGCCAGCAGCGACGCGGGGGGCCCAGATACGCAGTATTTT
TRBD2	TRBV4-3	TRBJ2-2	.	CASSQGLAGGNVGELFF	TGCGCCAGCAGCCAAGGTCTAGCGGGGGGGAACGTCGGGGAGCTGTTTTTT
TRBD1	TRBV18	TRBJ1-4	.	CASSSSYYPGQGSEKLFF	TGTGCCAGCTCATCGTCGTATTATCCCGGACAGGGGAGTGAAAAACTGTTTTTT
.	TRBV20-1	TRBJ2-3	few	CSAYEPGLNTDTQYF	TGCAGTGCTTACGAACCGGGACTGAACACAGATACGCAGTATTTT
.	TRBV9	TRBJ1-1	.	CASSVDGQTNTEAFF	TGTGCCAGCAGCGTAGATGGCCAGACGAACACTGAAGCTTTCTTT
.	TRBV14	TRBJ2-1	few	CASSQYMGLRNEQFF	TGTGCCAGCAGCCAATACATGGGGCTGCGCAATGAGCAGTTCTTC
.	TRBV18	TRBJ2-7	many	CASSPGGSSYEQYF	TGTGCCAGCTCACCAGGAGGAAGCTCCTACGAGCAGTACTTC